This T cell receptor beta chain was documented in a study of blood T cells in healthy people across ages. Whole-study context: Per two T cells, template switching captured roughly one barcoded beta molecule.

Overall study results and limits: From one million sequenced T cells, diversity estimates were lower bounds. A greater number of naive CD4+ cells and higher diversity distinguished long-lived donors from aged donors.

The CDR3 has 13 amino acids. Germline lookup yields CDR1 DFQATT and CDR2 SNEGSKA (reference sequence). The germline V and J ends were trimmed by 1 base and 9 bases, with 10 bases remaining between them. There are a few counts of this clonotype. The antigen is undetermined. Primed by a sample-barcoded 5' primer and a J-beta primer mix, a second PCR proceeded for about 6 to 11 cycles. Tagging of each cDNA molecule was performed by a template-switch adaptor with 12 random nucleotides. From the 5' RACE reads, TCRdb called clonotypes with MiXCR, one entry per CDR3 protein. The sample lists 1,800,000 or so distinct CDR3 sequences, about 39% occurring once.

This chain joins TRBV20-1 and TRBJ1-6; a weak D match, TRBD1 (6 bases). This receptor was identified in a human donor in good health. Sequencing was done on a sample of blood. The DNA of the CDR3 is TGCAGTGCTAGAGGACAGGCGTTTTCACCCCTCCACTTT. Amino acids: CSARGQAFSPLHF.